Sequencing of this T cell receptor beta chain was carried out in a study of CD8 T cells in ankylosing spondylitis. TCRdb re-called the 5' RACE reads with MiXCR, one entry per CDR3 protein. The sample carries 350,000 or so distinct CDR3 sequences, under 15% recorded once. The CDR3 consists of 15 residues. J gave up 4 bases and V 5 bases, and 10 bases lay outside the gene matches. This clonotype was obtained from a male donor with ankylosing spondylitis or in good health (not recorded which). Material for sequencing was blood, either unsorted or a sorted T cell fraction (not recorded which). This chain links TRBV12-3 or TRBV12-4 with TRBJ2-7; 8 bases agree with TRBD1. The DNA of the CDR3 is TGTGCCAGCAGTGCTGACAGGGGATGGGGATACGAGCAGTACTTC. It specifies CASSADRGWGYEQYF.